The 6 T cell receptor beta chains in this list originate from one sample, sequenced in a study of post-analysis software for immune sequencing data (dated by TCRdb to the mid-2010s). Their specific antigens are unknown. Points the paper makes about the study in general: About five TRBV segments, including TRBV5-6, TRBV5-1 and TRBV20-1, were significantly more frequent in patients than controls.

The library relied on PCR. The instrument given in TCRdb is Illumina HiSeq 2500. To reduce PCR and sequencing biases, unique molecular identifiers were built into the TCR beta cDNA libraries. The raw public data were reprocessed by TCRdb itself: fastp quality trimming at Q25, MiXCR clonotype calling, in-frame beta chains only. Every distinct CDR3 protein forms one entry, paired with its most common genes and DNA. This sample is represented by almost 700,000 distinct CDR3 sequences; 59% of them were singletons. Jointly, the top ten make up about 10% of the sample. Sequencing input: blood. The receptor source for this set is a girl aged 2-10 years with multiple sclerosis.

This chain links TRBV7-9 with TRBJ2-1; 8 bases fit TRBD2. The CDR3 has 16 residues. From germline, CDR1 is SEHNR and CDR2 FQNEAQ (reference sequence). V dropped 1 base and J dropped 8; count of bases not matched to a gene: 10. Here the CDR3 DNA reads TGTGCCAGCAGCTTAGTCGGGACTAGATATAGCGATGAGCAGTTCTTC. Encoded protein: CASSLVGTRYSDEQFF.

This CDR3 is CSATGPGQGAREQFF. CDR3 bases: TGCAGTGCAACGGGTCCGGGACAGGGGGCCCGAGAGCAGTTCTTC. This chain joins TRBV20-1 and TRBJ2-1, with 12 bases identical to TRBD1. V lost 6 bases to trimming and J lost 10 bases; unmatched junction nucleotides: 13. From germline, CDR1 is DFQATT and CDR2 SNEGSKA (reference sequence). The CDR3 spans 15 residues.

The CDR3 loop reads CASSRRTGLAGGSEQFF. The CDR3, as DNA: TGCGCCAGCAGCCGCCGCACGGGACTAGCGGGGGGGAGTGAGCAGTTCTTC. The genes are TRBV4-3 and TRBJ2-1; 16 nucleotides align to TRBD2. The CDR3 has 17 amino acids. Losses at the gene ends were 4 bases for V and 9 bases for J; bases not matched to a gene: 9. The germline gives CDR1 LGHNA, CDR2 YSLEER.

The chain couples TRBV11-2 to TRBJ2-7; D not certain. Germline CDR1 reads SGHAT; CDR2 reads FQNNGV. CDR3 length: 14 residues. V lost 5 bases and J 0 bases, leaving 11 bases between the germline ends. CDR3 sequence: CASSQETVSYEQYF. DNA for the CDR3: TGTGCCAGCAGCCAAGAGACGGTCTCCTACGAGCAGTACTTC.

The chain combines TRBV5-5 with TRBJ1-1; D is possibly TRBD1 (6 bases). Trimming left V 4 bases short and J 1 base short, with 14 bases between. Per the germline V gene, CDR1 is SGHKS and CDR2 is YYEKEE (reference sequence). The CDR3 runs to 15 residues. CDR3 sequence: CASSIEDRGNTEAFF. CDR3 coding DNA: TGTGCCAGCAGCATCGAGGACAGAGGGAACACTGAAGCTTTCTTT. Filled out from reference TRBV5-5 and TRBJ1-1, the complete variable domain reads DAGVTQSPTHLIKTRGQQVTLRCSPISGHKSVSWYQQVLGQGPQFIFQYYEKEERGRGNFPDRFSARQFPNYSSELNVNALLLGDSALYLCASSIEDRGNTEAFFGQGTRLTVV.

This chain links TRBV6-5 with TRBJ1-2; D is unclear. The germline V and J ends were trimmed by 0 bases and 1 base, with 6 bases remaining between them. Germline V gene data show CDR1 as MNHEY and CDR2 as SVGAGI. The CDR3 consists of 14 residues. Here the CDR3 reads CASSYSYNNYGYTF. The CDR3 coding sequence is TGTGCCAGCAGTTACTCGTACAATAACTATGGCTACACCTTC.